A single sample is the source of the 2 T cell receptor beta chains below, sequenced in a study of T cell changes during pregnancy in multiple sclerosis. Assay: immunoSEQ multiplex PCR; the TCRdb copy retains only in-frame clones and omits some. The data show about 100,000 clones, 90% seen once. The starting material was peripheral blood, obtained in the second trimester of pregnancy. The receptor source for this set is a female donor in good health, enrolled as a control in a pregnancy study.

The chain links TRBV15 to TRBJ1-1; 10 bases line up with TRBD1. Trimming removed 3 bases from V and 4 bases from J; junction bases left unmatched: 14. Germline V CDR1 and CDR2: LNHNV, YYDKDF (reference sequence). This CDR3 spans 18 amino acids. This CDR3 reads CATSSPLYAGQGSTEAFF. The CDR3, as DNA: TGTGCCACCAGCAGCCCCCTATATGCGGGACAGGGGAGCACTGAAGCTTTCTTT.

The chain links TRBV5-6 to TRBJ2-7; D might be TRBD1 (6 bases). The germline gives CDR1 SGHDT, CDR2 YYEEEE. The germline V and J ends were trimmed by 6 bases and 4 bases, with 11 bases remaining between them. The CDR3 loop spans 12 amino acids. The CDR3, as DNA: TGTGCCAGCACCAATCAGGGGTACGAGCAGTACTTC. Its translation: CASTNQGYEQYF.